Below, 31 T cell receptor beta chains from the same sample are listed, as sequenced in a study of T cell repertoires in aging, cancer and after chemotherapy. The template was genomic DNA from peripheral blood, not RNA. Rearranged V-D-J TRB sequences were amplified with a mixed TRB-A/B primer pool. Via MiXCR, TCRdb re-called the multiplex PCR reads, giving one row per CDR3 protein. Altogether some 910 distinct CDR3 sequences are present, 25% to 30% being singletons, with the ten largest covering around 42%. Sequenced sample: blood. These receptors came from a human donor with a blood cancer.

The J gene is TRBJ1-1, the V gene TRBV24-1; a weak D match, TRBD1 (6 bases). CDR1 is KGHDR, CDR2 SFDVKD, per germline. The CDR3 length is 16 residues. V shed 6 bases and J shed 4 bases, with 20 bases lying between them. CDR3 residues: CATSPGGGAQATEAFF. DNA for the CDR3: TGTGCCACCAGTCCTGGGGGGGGCGCCCAGGCCACTGAAGCTTTCTTT.

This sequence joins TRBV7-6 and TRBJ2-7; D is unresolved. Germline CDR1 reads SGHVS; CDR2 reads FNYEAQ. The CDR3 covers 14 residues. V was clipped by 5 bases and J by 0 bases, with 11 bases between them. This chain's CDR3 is CASSLGKDSYEQYF. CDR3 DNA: TGTGCCAGCAGCCTAGGAAAGGACTCCTACGAGCAGTACTTC.

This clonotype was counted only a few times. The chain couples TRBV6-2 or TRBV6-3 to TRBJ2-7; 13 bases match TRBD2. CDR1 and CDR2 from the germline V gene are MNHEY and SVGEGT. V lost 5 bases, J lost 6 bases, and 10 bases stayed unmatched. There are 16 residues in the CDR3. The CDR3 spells CASSEEPGLAGTEQYF. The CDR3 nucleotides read TGTGCCAGCAGTGAGGAACCGGGACTAGCGGGAACCGAGCAGTACTTC.

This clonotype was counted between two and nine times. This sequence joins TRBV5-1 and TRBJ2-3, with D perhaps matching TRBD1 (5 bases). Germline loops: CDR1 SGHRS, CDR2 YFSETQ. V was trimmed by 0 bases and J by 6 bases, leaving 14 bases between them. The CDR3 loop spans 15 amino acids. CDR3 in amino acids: CASSLVAGSSDTQYF. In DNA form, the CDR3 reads TGCGCCAGCAGCTTGGTGGCAGGGTCAAGCGATACGCAGTATTTT.

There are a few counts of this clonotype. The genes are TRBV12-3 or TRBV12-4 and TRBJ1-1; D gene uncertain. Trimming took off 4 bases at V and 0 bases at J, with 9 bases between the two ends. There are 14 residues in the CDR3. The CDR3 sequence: CASSWCGLNTEAFF. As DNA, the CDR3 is TGTGCCAGCAGTTGGTGCGGACTGAACACTGAAGCTTTCTTT.

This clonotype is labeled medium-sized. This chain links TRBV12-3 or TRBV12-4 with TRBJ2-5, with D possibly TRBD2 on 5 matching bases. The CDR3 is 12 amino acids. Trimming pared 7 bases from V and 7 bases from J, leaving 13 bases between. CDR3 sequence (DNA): TGTGCCAGCACGGGAATCCGGGGGACCCAGTACTTC. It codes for CASTGIRGTQYF.

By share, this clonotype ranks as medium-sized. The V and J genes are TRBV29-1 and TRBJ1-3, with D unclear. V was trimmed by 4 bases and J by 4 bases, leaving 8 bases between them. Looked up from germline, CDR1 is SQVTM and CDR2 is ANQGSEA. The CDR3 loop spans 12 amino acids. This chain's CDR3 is CSVGRGGNTIYF. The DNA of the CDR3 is TGCAGCGTTGGGAGAGGAGGAAACACCATATATTTT.

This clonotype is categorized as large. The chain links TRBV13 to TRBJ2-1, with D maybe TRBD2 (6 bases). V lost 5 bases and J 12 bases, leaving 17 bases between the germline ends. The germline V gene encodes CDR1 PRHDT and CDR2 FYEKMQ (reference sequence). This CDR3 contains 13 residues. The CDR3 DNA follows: TGTGCCAGCAGCCAAGGGACTGACTATGCGCAGTTCTTC. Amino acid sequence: CASSQGTDYAQFF. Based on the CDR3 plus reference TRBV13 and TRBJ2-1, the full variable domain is AAGVIQSPRHLIKEKRETATLKCYPIPRHDTVYWYQQGPGQDPQFLISFYEKMQSDKGSIPDRFSAQQFSDYHSELNMSSLELGDSALYFCASSQGTDYAQFFGPGTRLTVL.

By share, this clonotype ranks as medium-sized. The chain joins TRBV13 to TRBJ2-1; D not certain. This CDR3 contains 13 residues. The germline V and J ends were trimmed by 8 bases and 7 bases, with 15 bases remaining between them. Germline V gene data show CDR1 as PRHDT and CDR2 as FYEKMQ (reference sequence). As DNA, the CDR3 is TGTGCCAGCTCTACCGGCGAGGAGAATGAGCAGTTCTTC. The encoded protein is CASSTGEENEQFF.

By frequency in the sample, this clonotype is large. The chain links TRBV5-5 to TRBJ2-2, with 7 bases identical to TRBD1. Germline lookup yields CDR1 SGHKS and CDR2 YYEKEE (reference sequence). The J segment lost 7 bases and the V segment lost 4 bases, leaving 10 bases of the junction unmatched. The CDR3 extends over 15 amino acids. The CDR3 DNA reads TGTGCCAGCAGCGGAATTCGACAGGGTAACGGGGAGCTGTTTTTT. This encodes CASSGIRQGNGELFF.

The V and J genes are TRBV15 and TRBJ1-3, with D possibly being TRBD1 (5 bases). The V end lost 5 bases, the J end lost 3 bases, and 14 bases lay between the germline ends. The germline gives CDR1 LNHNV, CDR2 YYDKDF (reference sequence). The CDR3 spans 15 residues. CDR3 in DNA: TGTGCCACCAGCGCCAGGGATGACTTTGGAAACACCATATATTTT. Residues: CATSARDDFGNTIYF.

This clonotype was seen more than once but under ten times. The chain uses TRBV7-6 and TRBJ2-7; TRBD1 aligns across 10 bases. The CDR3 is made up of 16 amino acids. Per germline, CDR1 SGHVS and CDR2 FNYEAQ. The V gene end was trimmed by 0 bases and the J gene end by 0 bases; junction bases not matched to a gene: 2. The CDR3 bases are TGTGCCAGCAGCTTAGCGGGACAGGGGAGCTCCTACGAGCAGTACTTC. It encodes CASSLAGQGSSYEQYF.

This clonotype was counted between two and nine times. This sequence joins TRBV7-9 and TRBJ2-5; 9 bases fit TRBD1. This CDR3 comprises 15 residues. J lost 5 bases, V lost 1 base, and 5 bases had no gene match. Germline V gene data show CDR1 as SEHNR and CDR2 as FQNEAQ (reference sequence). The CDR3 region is CASSLEGQGRETQYF. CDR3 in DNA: TGTGCCAGCAGCTTAGAGGGACAGGGAAGGGAGACCCAGTACTTC.

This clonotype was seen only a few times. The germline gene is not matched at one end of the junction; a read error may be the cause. CDR3 in DNA: TGTGCCTGGGGGGGGGACATTTCCACTACGACCTCCTTC. This encodes CAWGGDISTTTSF. This sequence joins TRBV30 and TRBJ2-7, with D possibly matching TRBD2 (7 bases). The germline V gene encodes CDR1 GTSNPN and CDR2 SVGIG (reference sequence). This CDR3 has 13 residues.

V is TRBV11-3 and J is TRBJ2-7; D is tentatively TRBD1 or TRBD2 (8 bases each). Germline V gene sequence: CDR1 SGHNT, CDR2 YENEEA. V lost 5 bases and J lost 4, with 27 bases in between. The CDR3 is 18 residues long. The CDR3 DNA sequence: TGTGCCAGCAGCCCGCAGGGGGCGCCTTGGACTAGCTTATACGAGCAGTACTTC. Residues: CASSPQGAPWTSLYEQYF.

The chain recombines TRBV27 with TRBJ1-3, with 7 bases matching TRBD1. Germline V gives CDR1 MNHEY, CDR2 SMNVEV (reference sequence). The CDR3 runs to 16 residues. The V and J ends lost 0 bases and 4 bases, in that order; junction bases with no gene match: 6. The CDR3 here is CASSLSRTGVGNTIYF. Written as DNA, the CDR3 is TGTGCCAGCAGTTTATCTCGTACAGGGGTAGGAAACACCATATATTTT.

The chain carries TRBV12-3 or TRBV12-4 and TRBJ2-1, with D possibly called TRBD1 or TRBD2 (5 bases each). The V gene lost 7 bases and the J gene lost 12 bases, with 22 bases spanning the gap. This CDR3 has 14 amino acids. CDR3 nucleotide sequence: TGTGCCAGCATACTTGGGGGTTCGACAATCAGGCAGTTCTTC. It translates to CASILGGSTIRQFF.

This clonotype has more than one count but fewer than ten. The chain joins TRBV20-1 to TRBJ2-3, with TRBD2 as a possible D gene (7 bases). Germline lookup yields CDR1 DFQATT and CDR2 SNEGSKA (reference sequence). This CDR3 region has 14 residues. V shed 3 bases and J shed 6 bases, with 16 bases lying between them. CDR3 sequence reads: CSASDPGGDDTQYF. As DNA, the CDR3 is TGCAGTGCTAGTGACCCGGGGGGCGATGATACGCAGTATTTT.

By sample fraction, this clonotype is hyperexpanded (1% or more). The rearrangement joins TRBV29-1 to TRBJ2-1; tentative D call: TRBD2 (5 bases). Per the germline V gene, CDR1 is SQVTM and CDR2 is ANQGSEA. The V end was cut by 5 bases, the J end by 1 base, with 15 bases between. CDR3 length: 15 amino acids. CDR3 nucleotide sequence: TGCAGCGTTCCCAACAGCGGTACTTCCTACAATGAGCAGTTCTTC. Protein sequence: CSVPNSGTSYNEQFF.

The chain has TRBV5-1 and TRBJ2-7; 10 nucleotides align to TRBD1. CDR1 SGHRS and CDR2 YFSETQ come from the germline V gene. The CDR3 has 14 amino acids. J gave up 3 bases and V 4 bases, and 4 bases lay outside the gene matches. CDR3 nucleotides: TGCGCCAGCAGCAGCGGACAGGGGGGCTACGAGCAGTACTTC. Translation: CASSSGQGGYEQYF.

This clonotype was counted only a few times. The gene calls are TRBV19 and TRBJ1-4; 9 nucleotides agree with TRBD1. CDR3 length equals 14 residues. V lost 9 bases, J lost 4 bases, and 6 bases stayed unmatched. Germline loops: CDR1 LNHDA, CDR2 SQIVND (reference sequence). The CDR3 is CASRNRGHNEKLFF. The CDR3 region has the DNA TGTGCCAGCCGGAACAGGGGGCATAATGAAAAACTGTTTTTT.

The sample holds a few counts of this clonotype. The CDR3 DNA follows: TGTGCCAGCAGCCAAGTCGGGAGAGACTACGAGCAGTACTTC. Translating gives CASSQVGRDYEQYF. The rearrangement joins TRBV4-2 to TRBJ2-7; possible D gene TRBD2, 6 bases. V gave up 1 base and J gave up 3 bases, with 10 bases separating them. The CDR3 loop spans 14 amino acids. The germline gives CDR1 LGHNA, CDR2 YNFKEQ.

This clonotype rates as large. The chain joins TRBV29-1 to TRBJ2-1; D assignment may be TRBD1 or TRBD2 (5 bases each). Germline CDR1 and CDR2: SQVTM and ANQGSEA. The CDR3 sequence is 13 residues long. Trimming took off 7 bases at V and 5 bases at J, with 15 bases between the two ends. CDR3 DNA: TGCAGCGCGTACACCGGGACGCACAATGAGCAGTTCTTC. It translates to CSAYTGTHNEQFF.

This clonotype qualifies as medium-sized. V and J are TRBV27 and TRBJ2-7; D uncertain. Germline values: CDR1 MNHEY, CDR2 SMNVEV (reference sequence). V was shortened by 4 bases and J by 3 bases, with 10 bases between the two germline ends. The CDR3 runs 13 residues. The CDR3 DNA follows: TGTGCCAGCAGTTCCCTTCCCATCTACGAGCAGTACTTC. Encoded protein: CASSSLPIYEQYF.

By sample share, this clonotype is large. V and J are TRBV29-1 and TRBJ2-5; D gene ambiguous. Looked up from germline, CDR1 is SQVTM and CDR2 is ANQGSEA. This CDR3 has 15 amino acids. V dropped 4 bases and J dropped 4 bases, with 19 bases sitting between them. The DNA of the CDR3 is TGCAGCGTTGGATTAACCTTAGAAAACAGAGAGACCCAGTACTTC. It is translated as CSVGLTLENRETQYF.

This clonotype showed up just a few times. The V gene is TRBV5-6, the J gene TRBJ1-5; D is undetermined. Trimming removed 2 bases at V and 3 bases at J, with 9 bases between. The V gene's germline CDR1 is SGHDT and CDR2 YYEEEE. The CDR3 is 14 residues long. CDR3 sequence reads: CASSLRADNQPQHF. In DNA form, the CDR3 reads TGTGCCAGCAGCTTACGGGCGGACAATCAGCCCCAGCATTTT.

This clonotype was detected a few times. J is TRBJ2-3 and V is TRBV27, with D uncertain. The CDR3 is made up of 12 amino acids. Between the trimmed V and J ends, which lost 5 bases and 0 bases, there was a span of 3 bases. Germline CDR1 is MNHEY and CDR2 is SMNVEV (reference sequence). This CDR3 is CASSPSTDTQYF. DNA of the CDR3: TGTGCCAGCAGTCCTAGCACAGATACGCAGTATTTT.

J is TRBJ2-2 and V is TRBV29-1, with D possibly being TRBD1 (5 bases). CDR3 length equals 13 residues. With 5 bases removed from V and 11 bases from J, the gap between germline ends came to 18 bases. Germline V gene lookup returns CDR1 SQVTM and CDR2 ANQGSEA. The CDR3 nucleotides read TGCAGCGTTAGGAACAGGAACACCGAAGAGCTGTTTTTT. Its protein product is CSVRNRNTEELFF.

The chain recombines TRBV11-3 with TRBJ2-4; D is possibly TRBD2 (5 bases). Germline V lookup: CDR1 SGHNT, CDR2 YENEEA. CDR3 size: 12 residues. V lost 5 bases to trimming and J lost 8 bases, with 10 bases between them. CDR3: CASSPSGDIQYF. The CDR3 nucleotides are TGTGCCAGCAGCCCGTCCGGGGACATTCAGTACTTC.

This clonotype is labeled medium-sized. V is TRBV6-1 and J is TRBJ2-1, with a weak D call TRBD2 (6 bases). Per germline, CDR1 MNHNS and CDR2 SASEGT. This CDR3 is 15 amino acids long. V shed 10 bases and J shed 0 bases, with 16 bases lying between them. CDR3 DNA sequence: TGTGCCAACAAACCCCCCGGGGGCTCCTACAATGAGCAGTTCTTC. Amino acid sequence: CANKPPGGSYNEQFF.

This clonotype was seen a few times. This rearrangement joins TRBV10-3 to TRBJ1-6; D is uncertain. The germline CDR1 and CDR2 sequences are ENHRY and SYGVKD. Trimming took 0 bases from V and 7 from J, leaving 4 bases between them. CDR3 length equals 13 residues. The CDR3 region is CAISESGNSPLHF. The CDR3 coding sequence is TGTGCCATCAGTGAGTCGGGGAATTCACCCCTCCACTTT.